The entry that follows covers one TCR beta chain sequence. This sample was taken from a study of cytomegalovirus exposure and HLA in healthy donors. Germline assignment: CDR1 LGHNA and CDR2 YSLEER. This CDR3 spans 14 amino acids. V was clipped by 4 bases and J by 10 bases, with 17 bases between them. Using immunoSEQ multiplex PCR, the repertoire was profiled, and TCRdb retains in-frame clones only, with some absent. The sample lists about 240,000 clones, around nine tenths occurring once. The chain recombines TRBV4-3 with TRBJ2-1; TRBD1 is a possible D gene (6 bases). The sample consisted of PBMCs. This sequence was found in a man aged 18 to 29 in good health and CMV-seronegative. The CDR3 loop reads CASSLTRGSREQFF. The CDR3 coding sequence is TGCGCCAGCAGCCTGACAAGGGGGTCTAGGGAGCAGTTCTTC.